This T cell receptor (beta chain) was recovered during a study of T cell responses to AZD1222 COVID-19 vaccine. Study-level results: Close to half of spike-specific TCRs reportedly recognize unmutated variant regions. Females made up more of the donors, who were largely white British, and clonal diversity may have come out too low.

Sequencing used immunoSEQ multiplex PCR; TCRdb keeps in-frame clones, though not all of them. The profile shows 130,000 or so clones, roughly nine tenths of them singletons. Of note for this clone: Antigen: not known.

CDR1 is MNHEY and CDR2 is SVGAGI in the germline V gene. The CDR3 spans 14 residues. V was cut by 5 bases and J by 0 bases, with 11 bases left in between. This sequence originates from an adult in good health. This specimen consisted of peripheral blood, obtained on day 0 of AZD1222 vaccination. This chain connects TRBV6-5 to TRBJ2-7, with D perhaps TRBD1 or TRBD2 (5 bases each). The CDR3 protein is CASSRGRSSYEQYF. CDR3 nucleotide sequence: TGTGCCAGCAGTAGGGGACGAAGCTCCTACGAGCAGTACTTC.